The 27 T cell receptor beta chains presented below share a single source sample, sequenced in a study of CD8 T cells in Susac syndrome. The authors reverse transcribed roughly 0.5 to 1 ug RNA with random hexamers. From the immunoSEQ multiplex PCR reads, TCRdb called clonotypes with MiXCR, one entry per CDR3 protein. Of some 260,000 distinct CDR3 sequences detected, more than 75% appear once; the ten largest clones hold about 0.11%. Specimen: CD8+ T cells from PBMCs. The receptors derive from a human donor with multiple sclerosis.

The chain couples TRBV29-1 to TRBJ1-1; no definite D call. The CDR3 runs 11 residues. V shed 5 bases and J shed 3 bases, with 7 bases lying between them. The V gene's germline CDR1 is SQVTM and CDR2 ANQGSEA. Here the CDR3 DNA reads TGCAGCGTTCTTGGGGACACTGAAGCTTTCTTT. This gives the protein CSVLGDTEAFF.

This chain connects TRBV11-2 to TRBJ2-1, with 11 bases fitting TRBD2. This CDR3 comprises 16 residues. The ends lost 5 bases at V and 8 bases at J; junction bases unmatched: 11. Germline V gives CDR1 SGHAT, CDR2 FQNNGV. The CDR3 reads CASSPIAGGLRYEQFF. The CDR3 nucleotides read TGTGCCAGCAGCCCCATAGCGGGGGGGCTTAGGTATGAGCAGTTCTTC.

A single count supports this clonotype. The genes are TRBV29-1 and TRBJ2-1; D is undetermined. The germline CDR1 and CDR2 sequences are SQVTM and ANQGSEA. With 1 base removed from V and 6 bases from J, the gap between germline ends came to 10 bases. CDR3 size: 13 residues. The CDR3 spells CSVEGYEPNEQFF. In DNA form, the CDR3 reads TGCAGCGTTGAAGGGTATGAACCCAATGAGCAGTTCTTC.

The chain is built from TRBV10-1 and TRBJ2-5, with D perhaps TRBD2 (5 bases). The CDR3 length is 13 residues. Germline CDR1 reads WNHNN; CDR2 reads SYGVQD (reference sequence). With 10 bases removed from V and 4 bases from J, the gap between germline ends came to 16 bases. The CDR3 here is CANLSGEGETQYF. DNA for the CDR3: TGCGCCAACCTTTCCGGGGAAGGAGAGACCCAGTACTTC.

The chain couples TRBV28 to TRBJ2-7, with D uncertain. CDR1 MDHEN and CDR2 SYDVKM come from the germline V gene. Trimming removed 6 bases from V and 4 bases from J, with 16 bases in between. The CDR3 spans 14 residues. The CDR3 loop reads CASRAGPLFYEQYF. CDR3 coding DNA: TGTGCCAGCAGGGCAGGCCCTCTCTTTTACGAGCAGTACTTC.

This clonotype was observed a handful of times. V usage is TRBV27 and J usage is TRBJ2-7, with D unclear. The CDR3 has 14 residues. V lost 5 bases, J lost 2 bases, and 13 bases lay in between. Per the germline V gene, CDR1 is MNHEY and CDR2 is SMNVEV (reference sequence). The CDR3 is CASSLRRLAYEQYF. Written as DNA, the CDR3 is TGTGCCAGCAGTCTTCGTCGACTTGCCTACGAGCAGTACTTC.

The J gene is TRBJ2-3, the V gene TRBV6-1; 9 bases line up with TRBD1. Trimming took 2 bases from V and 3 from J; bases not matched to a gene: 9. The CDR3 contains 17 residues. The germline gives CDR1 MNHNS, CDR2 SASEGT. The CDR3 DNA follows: TGTGCCAGCAGTGAATGGGTTGGACAGGGGATAACAGATACGCAGTATTTT. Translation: CASSEWVGQGITDTQYF.

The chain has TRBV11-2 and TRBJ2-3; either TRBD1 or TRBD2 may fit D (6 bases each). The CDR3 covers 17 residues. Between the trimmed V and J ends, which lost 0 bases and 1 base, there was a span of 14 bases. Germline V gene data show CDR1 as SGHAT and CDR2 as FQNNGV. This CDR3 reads CASSLERGVGGTDTQYF. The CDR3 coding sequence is TGTGCCAGCAGCTTAGAGAGGGGGGTTGGGGGCACAGATACGCAGTATTTT.

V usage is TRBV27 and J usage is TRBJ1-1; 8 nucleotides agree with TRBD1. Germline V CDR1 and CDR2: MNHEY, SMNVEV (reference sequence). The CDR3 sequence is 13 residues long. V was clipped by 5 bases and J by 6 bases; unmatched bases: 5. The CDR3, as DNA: TGTGCCAGCAGTAATCAGGGACAGGCTGAAGCTTTCTTT. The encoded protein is CASSNQGQAEAFF.

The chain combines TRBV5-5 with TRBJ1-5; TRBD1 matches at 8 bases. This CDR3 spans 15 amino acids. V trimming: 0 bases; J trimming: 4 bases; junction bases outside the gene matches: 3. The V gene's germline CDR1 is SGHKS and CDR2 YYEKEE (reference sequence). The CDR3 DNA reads TGTGCCAGCAGCTTGGAATGGACAGGGAATCAGCCCCAGCATTTT. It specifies CASSLEWTGNQPQHF.

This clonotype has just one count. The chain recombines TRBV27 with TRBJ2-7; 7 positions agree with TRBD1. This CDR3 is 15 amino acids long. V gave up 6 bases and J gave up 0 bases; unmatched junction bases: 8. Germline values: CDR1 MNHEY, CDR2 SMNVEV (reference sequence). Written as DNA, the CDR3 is TGTGCCAGCAGACCTGGGACAGTCAGCTCCTACGAGCAGTACTTC. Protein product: CASRPGTVSSYEQYF.

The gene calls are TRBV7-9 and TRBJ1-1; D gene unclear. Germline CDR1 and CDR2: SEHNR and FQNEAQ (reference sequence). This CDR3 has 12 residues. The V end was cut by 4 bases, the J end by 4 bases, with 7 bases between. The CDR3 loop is CASSWDSTEAFF. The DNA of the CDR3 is TGTGCCAGCAGCTGGGATTCCACTGAAGCTTTCTTT.

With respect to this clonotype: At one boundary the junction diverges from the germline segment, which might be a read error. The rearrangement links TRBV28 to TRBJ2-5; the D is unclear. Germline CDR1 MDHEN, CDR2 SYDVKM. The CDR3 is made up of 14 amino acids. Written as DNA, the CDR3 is TGTGCCGGCAGAGAGAACGACCTCCTTGAGACCCAGTACTTC. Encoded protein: CAGRENDLLETQYF.

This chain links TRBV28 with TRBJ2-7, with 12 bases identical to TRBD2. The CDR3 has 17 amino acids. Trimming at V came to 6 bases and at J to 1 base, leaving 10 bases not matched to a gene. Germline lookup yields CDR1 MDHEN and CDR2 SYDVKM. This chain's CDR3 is CASSKGTSGSASYEQYF. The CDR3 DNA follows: TGTGCCAGCAGCAAAGGGACTAGCGGGTCCGCATCCTACGAGCAGTACTTC.

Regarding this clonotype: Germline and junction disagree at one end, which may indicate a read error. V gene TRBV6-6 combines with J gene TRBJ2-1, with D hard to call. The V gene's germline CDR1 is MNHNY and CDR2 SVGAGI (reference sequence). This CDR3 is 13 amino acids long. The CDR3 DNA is TGTGCCAGCGGTTACTCTGGGCTGGGGGAGCAGTTCTTC. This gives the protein CASGYSGLGEQFF.

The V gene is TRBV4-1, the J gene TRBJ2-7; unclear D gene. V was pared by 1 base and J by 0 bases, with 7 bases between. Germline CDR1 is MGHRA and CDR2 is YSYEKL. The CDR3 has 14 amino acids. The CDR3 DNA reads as TGCGCCAGCAGCCAAGTTGACGGCTCCTACGAGCAGTACTTC. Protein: CASSQVDGSYEQYF.

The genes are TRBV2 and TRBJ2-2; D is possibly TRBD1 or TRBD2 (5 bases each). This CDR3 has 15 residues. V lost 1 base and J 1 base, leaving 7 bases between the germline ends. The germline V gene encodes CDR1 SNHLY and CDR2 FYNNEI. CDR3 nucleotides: TGTGCCAGCAGTGAAGGGGGACGGAACACCGGGGAGCTGTTTTTT. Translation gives CASSEGGRNTGELFF.

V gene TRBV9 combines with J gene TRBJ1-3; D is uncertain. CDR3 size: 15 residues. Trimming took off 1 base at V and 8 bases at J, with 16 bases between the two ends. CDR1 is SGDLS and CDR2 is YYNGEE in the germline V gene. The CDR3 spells CASSVQAPPRDTIYF. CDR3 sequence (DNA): TGTGCCAGCAGCGTACAGGCTCCCCCGAGGGACACCATATATTTT.

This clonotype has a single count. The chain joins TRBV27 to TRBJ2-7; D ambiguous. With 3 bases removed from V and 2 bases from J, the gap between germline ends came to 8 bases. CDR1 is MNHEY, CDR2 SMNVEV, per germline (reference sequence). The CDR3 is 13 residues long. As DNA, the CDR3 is TGTGCCAGCAGTTTCGATGGCACCTACGAGCAGTACTTC. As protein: CASSFDGTYEQYF.

CDR3 nucleotides: TGTGCCAGTGAAGGTGGGGGTTACGAGCAGTACTTC. This translates into CASEGGGYEQYF. V and J are TRBV2 and TRBJ2-7; D may be TRBD1 or TRBD2 (5 bases each). The CDR3 has 12 amino acids. The ends were cut back, 9 bases at V and 4 bases at J, with 13 bases in the middle. Per the germline V gene, CDR1 is SNHLY and CDR2 is FYNNEI.

CDR3 DNA sequence: TGTGCCTGGAGTATCGACAGGAGGGGGGGCACTGAAGCTTTCTTT. Its protein is CAWSIDRRGGTEAFF. V usage is TRBV30 and J usage is TRBJ1-1; the D gene is possibly TRBD1 (6 bases). This CDR3 has 15 amino acids. V was shortened by 2 bases and J by 4 bases, with 17 bases between the two germline ends. Germline V gene data show CDR1 as GTSNPN and CDR2 as SVGIG (reference sequence).

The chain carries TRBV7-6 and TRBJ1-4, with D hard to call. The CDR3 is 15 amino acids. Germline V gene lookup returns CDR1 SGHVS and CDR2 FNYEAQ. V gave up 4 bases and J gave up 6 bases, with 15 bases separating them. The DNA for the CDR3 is TGTGCCAGCAGCTCCCCCGCGGGGTGGGATGAAAAACTGTTTTTT. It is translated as CASSSPAGWDEKLFF.

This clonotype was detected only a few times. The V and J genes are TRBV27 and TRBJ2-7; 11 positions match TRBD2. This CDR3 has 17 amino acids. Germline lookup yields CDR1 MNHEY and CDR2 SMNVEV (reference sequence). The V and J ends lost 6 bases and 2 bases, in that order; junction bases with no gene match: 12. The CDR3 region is CASSSTGTSGEPYEQYF. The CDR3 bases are TGTGCCAGCAGCTCGACTGGGACTAGCGGTGAGCCCTACGAGCAGTACTTC.

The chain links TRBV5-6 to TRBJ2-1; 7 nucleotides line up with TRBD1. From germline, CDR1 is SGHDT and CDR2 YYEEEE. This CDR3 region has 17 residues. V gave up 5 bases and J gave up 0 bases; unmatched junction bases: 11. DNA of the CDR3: TGTGCCAGCAGACAACCCGGGACAGCAAGCTCCTACAATGAGCAGTTCTTC. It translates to CASRQPGTASSYNEQFF.

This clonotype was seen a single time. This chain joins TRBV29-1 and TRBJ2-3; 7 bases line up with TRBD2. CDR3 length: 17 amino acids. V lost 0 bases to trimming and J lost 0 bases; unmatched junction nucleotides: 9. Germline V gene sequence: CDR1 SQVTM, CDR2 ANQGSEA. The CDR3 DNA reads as TGCAGCGTTGAAGATCTAGATAGCGGGCTTAGCACAGATACGCAGTATTTT. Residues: CSVEDLDSGLSTDTQYF.

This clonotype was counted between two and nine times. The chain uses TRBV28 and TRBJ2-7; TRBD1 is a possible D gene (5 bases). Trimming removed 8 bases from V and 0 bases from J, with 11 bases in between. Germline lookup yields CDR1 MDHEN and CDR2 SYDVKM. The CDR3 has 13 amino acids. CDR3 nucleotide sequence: TGTGCCAGCGGGCAGGGAAGCTCCTACGAGCAGTACTTC. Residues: CASGQGSSYEQYF. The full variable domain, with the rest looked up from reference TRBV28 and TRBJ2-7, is DVKVTQSSRYLVKRTGEKVFLECVQDMDHENMFWYRQDPGLGLRLIYFSYDVKMKEKGDIPEGYSVSREKKERFSLILESASTNQTSMYLCASGQGSSYEQYFGPGTRLTVT.

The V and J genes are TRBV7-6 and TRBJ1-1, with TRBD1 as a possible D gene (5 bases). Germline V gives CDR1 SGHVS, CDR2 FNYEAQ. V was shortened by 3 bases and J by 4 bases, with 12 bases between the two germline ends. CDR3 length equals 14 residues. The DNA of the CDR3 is TGTGCCAGCAGCTTTGGGTTGGGGGGCACTGAAGCTTTCTTT. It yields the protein CASSFGLGGTEAFF.